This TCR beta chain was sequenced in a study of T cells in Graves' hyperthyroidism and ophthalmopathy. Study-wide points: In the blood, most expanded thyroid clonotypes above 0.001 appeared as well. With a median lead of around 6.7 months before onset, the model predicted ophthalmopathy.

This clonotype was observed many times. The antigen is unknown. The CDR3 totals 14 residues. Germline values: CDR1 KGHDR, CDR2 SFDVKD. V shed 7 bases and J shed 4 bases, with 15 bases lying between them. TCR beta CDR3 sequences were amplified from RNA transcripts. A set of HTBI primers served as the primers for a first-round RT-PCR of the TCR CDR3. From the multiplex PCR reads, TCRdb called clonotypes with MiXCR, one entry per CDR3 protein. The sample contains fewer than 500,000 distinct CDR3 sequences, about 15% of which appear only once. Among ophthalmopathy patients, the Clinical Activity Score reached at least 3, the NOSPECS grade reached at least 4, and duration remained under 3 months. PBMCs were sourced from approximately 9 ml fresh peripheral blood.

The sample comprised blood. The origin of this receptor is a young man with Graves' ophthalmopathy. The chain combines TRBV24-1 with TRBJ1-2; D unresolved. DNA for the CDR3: TGTGCCACCAGCGGACCGTCCTCAGGCTATGGCTACACCTTC. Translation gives CATSGPSSGYGYTF.